The 23 T cell receptor beta chains below were found in one sample sequenced in a study of OX40 agonist ivuxolimab in advanced cancers. Clones were sequenced by immunoSEQ multiplex PCR, and TCRdb holds only the in-frame ones, with some missing. This sample carries about 58,000 clones, approximately 80% of them seen once, and the ten largest clones take roughly 2.1%. The material was CD4+ or CD8+ T cells sorted from blood, obtained in a trial of the OX40 agonist ivuxolimab. These receptors originate from an adult with an advanced solid tumor such as melanoma, head and neck, liver or kidney cancer.

The chain combines TRBV6-1 with TRBJ1-1; no clear D gene. This CDR3 has 13 residues. Trimming cost V 2 bases and J 4 bases, with 8 bases left between them. Germline-derived CDR1 and CDR2 are MNHNS and SASEGT. This chain's CDR3 is CASSEPRGTEAFF. CDR3 DNA: TGTGCCAGCAGTGAACCACGGGGCACTGAAGCTTTCTTT.

V gene TRBV10-3 combines with J gene TRBJ2-7; no definite D call. This CDR3 comprises 12 residues. CDR1 ENHRY and CDR2 SYGVKD come from the germline V gene. Trimming removed 0 bases at V and 4 bases at J, with 4 bases between. This chain's CDR3 is CAISESDYEQYF. The CDR3 DNA follows: TGTGCCATCAGTGAGTCGGATTACGAGCAGTACTTC.

The chain recombines TRBV2 with TRBJ1-2; no definite D call. Trimming pared 3 bases from V and 5 bases from J, leaving 16 bases between. The CDR3 has 15 amino acids. The germline V gene has CDR1 SNHLY and CDR2 FYNNEI. The CDR3 DNA reads as TGTGCCAGCAGTGATCAGGTTACAGCATTTTATGGCTACACCTTC. The encoded protein is CASSDQVTAFYGYTF.

The V gene is TRBV29-1, the J gene TRBJ2-3; 11 bases line up with TRBD2. CDR3 length: 16 amino acids. Germline CDR1 SQVTM, CDR2 ANQGSEA. With 6 bases clipped from V and 3 bases from J, the junction kept 11 bases outside the gene matches. The DNA for the CDR3 is TGCAGCGTCTACCTCGGGCTAGCGGGAGGAACAGATACGCAGTATTTT. Translated, it gives CSVYLGLAGGTDTQYF.

This clone was counted once. The rearrangement links TRBV5-1 to TRBJ2-2, with D perhaps matching TRBD1 (6 bases). This CDR3 comprises 16 residues. Trimming removed 4 bases at V and 5 bases at J, with 18 bases between. Germline V gives CDR1 SGHRS, CDR2 YFSETQ. CDR3: CASSRSTGGATGELFF. The CDR3 coding sequence is TGCGCCAGCAGCCGATCGACAGGCGGCGCGACCGGGGAGCTGTTTTTT. The full variable domain, with the rest looked up from reference TRBV5-1 and TRBJ2-2, is KAGVTQTPRYLIKTRGQQVTLSCSPISGHRSVSWYQQTPGQGLQFLFEYFSETQRNKGNFPGRFSGRQFSNSRSEMNVSTLELGDSALYLCASSRSTGGATGELFFGEGSRLTVL.

The chain has TRBV7-8 and TRBJ1-4; possible D gene TRBD1, 6 bases. With 5 bases removed from V and 7 bases from J, the gap between germline ends came to 20 bases. CDR1 is SGHVS and CDR2 is FQNEAQ in the germline V gene. The CDR3 spans 16 residues. The CDR3 region has the DNA TGTGCCAGCAGCAGGGCCTACGGGGGCCCGGGTGAAAAACTGTTTTTT. Translating it yields CASSRAYGGPGEKLFF.

V and J are TRBV10-3 and TRBJ1-2; no definite D call. Deletions cut 0 bases from V and 7 bases from J, with 9 bases between. The CDR3 length is 13 residues. Germline CDR1 and CDR2: ENHRY and SYGVKD. CDR3 in amino acids: CAISESGNAGYTF. DNA for the CDR3: TGTGCCATCAGTGAGTCGGGGAATGCTGGCTACACCTTC.

The chain employs TRBV18 and TRBJ1-2, with 10 bases lining up with TRBD1. The trim removed 4 bases at V and 4 bases at J, leaving 3 bases unmatched. From germline, CDR1 is KGHSH and CDR2 LQKENI. The CDR3 runs to 14 residues. For the CDR3, the DNA is TGTGCCAGCTCACTGGGGGACAGGGGCTATGGCTACACCTTC. This translates into CASSLGDRGYGYTF.

The rearrangement links TRBV19 to TRBJ1-1, with a weak D call TRBD1 (6 bases). Germline V CDR1 and CDR2: LNHDA, SQIVND (reference sequence). V gave up 6 bases and J gave up 0 bases, with 11 bases separating them. The CDR3 spans 14 residues. CDR3 loop: CASRRTVLNTEAFF. CDR3 nucleotides: TGTGCCAGTAGGCGGACAGTCTTGAACACTGAAGCTTTCTTT.

The chain combines TRBV6-5 with TRBJ1-4; D not certain. CDR1 is MNHEY and CDR2 is SVGAGI in the germline V gene. Trimming left V 7 bases short and J 8 bases short, with 8 bases between. This CDR3 contains 11 residues. The CDR3 sequence is CASKGGEKLFF. The CDR3 DNA reads as TGTGCCAGCAAGGGAGGGGAAAAACTGTTTTTT.

This chain joins TRBV6-5 and TRBJ2-7; no clear D gene. CDR1 and CDR2 (germline): MNHEY, SVGAGI. The ends were cut back, 4 bases at V and 2 bases at J, with 6 bases in the middle. This CDR3 has 12 amino acids. Here the CDR3 reads CASSSTTYEQYF. The CDR3, as DNA: TGTGCCAGCAGTTCGACCACCTACGAGCAGTACTTC.

The J gene is TRBJ2-1, the V gene TRBV5-1; 10 bases match TRBD2. Unmatched junction bases numbered 4, after V lost 3 bases and J lost 7 bases. The germline V gene has CDR1 SGHRS and CDR2 YFSETQ. The CDR3 sequence is 14 residues long. CDR3 nucleotide sequence: TGCGCCAGCAGCTCCGGGACTAGCGTAAATGAGCAGTTCTTC. Its protein product is CASSSGTSVNEQFF.

The chain links TRBV2 to TRBJ2-3; no firm D call. V lost 3 bases, J lost 2 bases, and 12 bases lay in between. The CDR3 has 15 amino acids. Germline lookup yields CDR1 SNHLY and CDR2 FYNNEI. The DNA of the CDR3 is TGTGCCAGCAGTGACGGCAAATACCACACAGATACGCAGTATTTT. Amino acids: CASSDGKYHTDTQYF.

By frequency in the sample, this clone is medium-sized. The identical CDR3 is also encoded by other nucleotide sequences in the sample. The chain carries TRBV7-9 and TRBJ1-2, with D possibly matching TRBD1 (5 bases). V was clipped by 2 bases and J by 4 bases, with 8 bases between them. This CDR3 has 13 amino acids. Germline CDR1 is SEHNR and CDR2 is FQNEAQ (reference sequence). CDR3 nucleotide sequence: TGTGCCAGCAGCTTACAGGGTACCTATGGCTACACCTTC. This codes for CASSLQGTYGYTF.

The chain combines TRBV25-1 with TRBJ1-2; tentatively, D is TRBD1 (5 bases). The CDR3 consists of 15 residues. V was trimmed by 7 bases and J by 0 bases, leaving 15 bases between them. Germline lookup yields CDR1 MGHDK and CDR2 SYGVNS. The CDR3: CASTKWGTSNYGYTF. Written as DNA, the CDR3 is TGTGCCAGCACCAAATGGGGGACCTCTAACTATGGCTACACCTTC.

This chain joins TRBV2 and TRBJ1-6; a possible D gene is TRBD1 (5 bases). Germline V gene lookup returns CDR1 SNHLY and CDR2 FYNNEI. This CDR3 spans 14 amino acids. V lost 4 bases and J 10 bases, leaving 14 bases between the germline ends. The CDR3 sequence: CASSARVGGSPLHF. The DNA for the CDR3 is TGTGCCAGCAGTGCCAGGGTTGGGGGATCACCCCTCCACTTT.

The chain is built from TRBV6-5 and TRBJ1-2, with 8 bases that match TRBD1. With V trimmed by 6 bases and J by 6 bases, 6 bases remained unmatched. The length of the CDR3 is 13 residues. Germline V gene sequence: CDR1 MNHEY, CDR2 SVGAGI. The DNA for the CDR3 is TGTGCCAGCAGATTCCCGGGACAGGATGGCTACACCTTC. Translation gives CASRFPGQDGYTF.

The chain links TRBV5-1 to TRBJ2-3, with 9 bases that match TRBD1. J lost 0 bases, V lost 4 bases, and 6 bases had no gene match. The CDR3 is 16 amino acids. Germline CDR1 is SGHRS and CDR2 is YFSETQ. As DNA, the CDR3 is TGCGCCAGCAGCAGCCAACAGGGGGCTAGCACAGATACGCAGTATTTT. Its translation: CASSSQQGASTDTQYF.

The rearrangement joins TRBV6-5 to TRBJ2-7; D is unresolved. The CDR3 is made up of 14 amino acids. In germline, CDR1 is MNHEY, CDR2 SVGAGI. The V end was cut by 2 bases, the J end by 3 bases, with 11 bases between. The CDR3 DNA follows: TGTGCCAGCAGTTACGTGGCCGGAAACTACGAGCAGTACTTC. Protein sequence: CASSYVAGNYEQYF.

The chain uses TRBV7-2 and TRBJ1-5; no clear D gene. Germline V lookup: CDR1 SGHTA, CDR2 FQGNSA. The CDR3 totals 15 residues. V lost 2 bases, J lost 1 base, and 9 bases lay in between. The CDR3 coding sequence is TGTGCCAGCAGCTTATACCGACGGAGCAATCAGCCCCAGCATTTT. Translated, it gives CASSLYRRSNQPQHF. The whole variable domain, filled in from reference TRBV7-2 and TRBJ1-5, reads GAGVSQSPSNKVTEKGKDVELRCDPISGHTALYWYRQSLGQGLEFLIYFQGNSAPDKSGLPSDRFSAERTGGSVSTLTIQRTQQEDSAVYLCASSLYRRSNQPQHFGDGTRLSIL.

This clone appeared a few times. The chain couples TRBV29-1 to TRBJ1-5, with 8 bases matching TRBD1. CDR1 is SQVTM, CDR2 ANQGSEA, per germline. Trimming took 1 base from V and 6 from J; bases not matched to a gene: 5. The CDR3 covers 14 residues. Here the CDR3 reads CSVEGAGGGQPQHF. In DNA form, the CDR3 reads TGCAGCGTTGAAGGTGCAGGGGGCGGTCAGCCCCAGCATTTT.

The V call is TRBV11-2, the J call TRBJ2-1; weak D call: TRBD2 (5 bases). CDR3 length: 18 residues. With 3 bases removed from V and 0 bases from J, the gap between germline ends came to 18 bases. Germline assignment: CDR1 SGHAT and CDR2 FQNNGV. CDR3 sequence: CASSFLFRRAGSYNEQFF. The CDR3 nucleotides read TGTGCCAGCAGCTTCTTGTTCCGAAGGGCGGGCTCCTACAATGAGCAGTTCTTC.

This sequence joins TRBV7-6 and TRBJ1-3; D may be TRBD1 (5 bases). This CDR3 comprises 13 residues. CDR1 and CDR2 (germline): SGHVS, FNYEAQ. V lost 5 bases and J 6 bases, leaving 11 bases between the germline ends. This CDR3 is CASSPGLSNTIYF. CDR3 nucleotide sequence: TGTGCCAGCAGCCCGGGACTCTCAAACACCATATATTTT.